This T cell receptor (beta chain) stems from a study of T cells in Graves' hyperthyroidism and ophthalmopathy. Points from the study as a whole: Among thyroid clonotypes expanded above 0.001, most also appeared in blood. In the analysis, a 13 V-J model separated ophthalmopathy from stable hyperthyroidism.

To note about this clonotype: Its antigen is not known.

There were TCR beta CDR3 regions amplified from RNA transcripts. An initial round of RT-PCR targeting the TCR CDR3 relied on the HTBI primer set. TCRdb re-analysed the multiplex PCR reads in MiXCR, keeping a single row per CDR3 protein. The sample shows around 700,000 distinct CDR3 sequences, around 20% of them seen only once. Patients between 18 and 65 years old had hyperthyroidism, newly diagnosed and lasting under 2 months. Fresh 10 ml peripheral blood yielded PBMCs. The TCR comes from a woman between 50 and 59 years old with Graves' hyperthyroidism that later progressed to Graves' ophthalmopathy. The source material was blood.

The CDR3 is CASSQDVLGQPQHF. CDR3 DNA: TGCGCCAGCAGCCAAGATGTTTTGGGACAGCCCCAGCATTTT. The rearrangement links TRBV4-1 to TRBJ1-5, with D unclear. This CDR3 has 14 amino acids. Germline V gives CDR1 MGHRA, CDR2 YSYEKL. The V end lost 0 bases, the J end lost 7 bases, and 10 bases lay between the germline ends.